Listed below are T cell receptor beta chains from one sample, sequenced in a study of shared clonotypes between healthy human individuals. The method was immunoSEQ multiplex PCR; TCRdb's version includes in-frame clones alone and lacks a portion of them. The data hold 2 million to 2.5 million clones, with 85% to 95% observed a single time. The sample comprised naive CD4+ T cells sorted from blood. The receptor set was obtained from a man younger than 35 in good health. Both conserved end residues are part of each CDR3. Each record gives: D gene, V gene, J gene, CDR3 length, clone size, CDR3 DNA, CDR3 protein. The D gene is left open where the match is weak. Clone size is shown for a subset of rows, as once, few, many or a class of expanded clone.

-	TRBV4-1	TRBJ1-4	14	once	TGCGCCAGCAGCCAAGGTCAGTTAAATGAAAAACTGTTTTTT	CASSQGQLNEKLFF
TRBD1	TRBV5-5	TRBJ1-4	14	-	TGTGCCAGCAGCTTCGACAGGGTCAATGAAAAACTGTTTTTT	CASSFDRVNEKLFF
-	TRBV28	TRBJ2-7	14	-	TGTGCCAGCAGTTTAATTGTCATTCCCGACGAGCAGTACTTC	CASSLIVIPDEQYF
TRBD1	TRBV20-1	TRBJ1-1	10	-	TGCAGTGCAAGGACAGGGATAGCTTTCTTT	CSARTGIAFF
-	TRBV6-1	TRBJ2-5	14	-	TGTGCCAGCAGTACCCAGGGATTCCAAGAGACCCAGTACTTC	CASSTQGFQETQYF
TRBD2	TRBV4-3	TRBJ2-1	14	-	TGCGCCAGCAGCCGGGGACTAGCAGACAATGAGCAGTTCTTC	CASSRGLADNEQFF
TRBD2	TRBV5-1	TRBJ2-7	15	-	TGCGCCAGCAGCTGGGGGACTAGCGCCACCTACGAGCAGTACTTC	CASSWGTSATYEQYF
TRBD1	TRBV2	TRBJ2-6	15	-	TGTGCCAGTGGGGACAGGATCTCTGGGGCCAACGTCCTGACTTTC	CASGDRISGANVLTF
TRBD1	TRBV15	TRBJ2-3	17	-	TGTGCCACCAGCAGAGACAGGGGGCCTTTTACCACAGATACGCAGTATTTT	CATSRDRGPFTTDTQYF
-	TRBV5-1	TRBJ2-7	14	-	TGCGCCAGCAGCCATGGAGAGGCCTCCTACGAGCAGTACTTC	CASSHGEASYEQYF
TRBD1	TRBV19	TRBJ1-5	15	-	TGTGCCACCCGAGGGGAGACAGGGGGTAGTCAGCCCCAGCATTTT	CATRGETGGSQPQHF